These T cell receptor beta chains were read from a single sample in a study of blood T cell repertoires in COVID-19. Using immunoSEQ multiplex PCR, the repertoire was profiled, and TCRdb retains in-frame clones only, with some absent. Of approximately 180,000 clones in the sample, approximately 85% are singletons; the top ten hold more than 2.5%. The material sequenced was peripheral blood. These receptors all come from a man in his sixties with acute or convalescent COVID-19. The CDR3 runs from the conserved cysteine through the conserved F or W. Fields, in order: D gene, clone size, J gene, V gene, CDR3 protein, CDR3 DNA. A D gene is named only where the DNA matches it firmly. Rows give clone size only sometimes, using once, few, many, or a class for an expanded clone.

>.|once|TRBJ1-4|TRBV6-6
CASRGNEKLFF
TGTGCCAGTAGGGGGAATGAAAAACTGTTTTTT
>.|.|TRBJ2-7|TRBV11-2
CASSLARGDSYEQYF
TGTGCCAGCAGCTTAGCCAGGGGTGACTCCTACGAGCAGTACTTC
>.|.|TRBJ2-7|TRBV3-1/TRBV3-2
CASSLTAGRGAYEQYF
TGTGCCAGCAGCCTAACAGCGGGTCGTGGGGCCTACGAGCAGTACTTC
>.|.|TRBJ2-7|TRBV7-2
CASRLAAPYEQYF
TGTGCCAGCAGATTGGCGGCCCCCTACGAGCAGTACTTC
>.|.|TRBJ2-7|TRBV7-8
CASSSPQGAYEQYF
TGTGCCAGCAGCTCACCACAGGGAGCCTACGAGCAGTACTTC
>.|once|TRBJ2-1|TRBV7-3
CASSLAGNSYNEQFF
TGTGCCAGCAGCTTAGCGGGGAACTCCTACAATGAGCAGTTCTTC
>TRBD1|.|TRBJ1-3|TRBV7-9
CASSPLGQAVGTIYF
TGTGCCAGCAGCCCATTGGGACAGGCCGTCGGCACCATATATTTT
>.|once|TRBJ2-2|TRBV7-8
CASSRGTANTGELFF
TGTGCCAGCAGCCGCGGGACTGCGAACACCGGGGAGCTGTTTTTT
>TRBD2|.|TRBJ2-1|TRBV24-1
CATERDPYNEQFF
TGTGCCACCGAGCGGGACCCCTACAATGAGCAGTTCTTC
>TRBD1|.|TRBJ2-5|TRBV5-1
CASRLQGAPQETQYF
TGCGCCAGCAGACTACAGGGGGCGCCCCAAGAGACCCAGTACTTC
>.|.|TRBJ2-1|TRBV12-3/TRBV12-4
CASSYDSNEQFF
TGTGCCAGCAGTTACGACAGCAATGAGCAGTTCTTC
>.|few|TRBJ2-2|TRBV29-1
CSVAPLANTGELFF
TGCAGCGTTGCTCCACTAGCGAACACCGGGGAGCTGTTTTTT
>.|.|TRBJ2-1|TRBV4-1
CASSQGFFGGGEQFF
TGCGCCAGCAGCCAAGGGTTCTTCGGCGGCGGAGAGCAGTTCTTC
>TRBD2|.|TRBJ2-7|TRBV3-1/TRBV3-2
CASSQVMKLAGGPKEQYF
TGTGCCAGCAGCCAAGTTATGAAACTAGCGGGAGGGCCAAAGGAGCAGTACTTC
>TRBD1|.|TRBJ2-7|TRBV5-1
CASSIQGFDEQYF
TGCGCCAGCAGCATACAGGGGTTCGACGAGCAGTACTTC
>.|few|TRBJ1-1|TRBV7-2
CASSLVAGNTEAFF
TGTGCCAGCAGCTTAGTTGCGGGGAACACTGAAGCTTTCTTT
>TRBD1|few|TRBJ2-1|TRBV5-4
CASSWTGGGQNEQFF
TGTGCCAGCAGCTGGACAGGGGGAGGGCAGAATGAGCAGTTCTTC
>TRBD2|.|TRBJ2-7|TRBV7-2
CASSKGTSGGWLSYEQYF
TGTGCCAGCAGCAAAGGGACTAGCGGGGGGTGGCTATCCTACGAGCAGTACTTC
>TRBD2|.|TRBJ2-3|TRBV4-2
CASSPLLTSGIPLASTDTQYF
TGTGCCAGCAGCCCACTCCTGACTAGCGGGATTCCCCTCGCTAGCACAGATACGCAGTATTTT
>TRBD2|few|TRBJ2-7|TRBV19
CASSETRDYTSYEQYF
TGTGCCAGTAGTGAGACCCGGGACTACACATCCTACGAGCAGTACTTC
>TRBD2|once|TRBJ2-3|TRBV9
CASSTPSGSSEDTQYF
TGTGCCAGCAGCACTCCAAGCGGGAGTAGTGAAGATACGCAGTATTTT
>TRBD1|.|TRBJ1-5|TRBV18
CASSLGTGKGQPQHF
TGTGCCAGCTCACTCGGGACAGGCAAGGGCCAGCCCCAGCATTTT